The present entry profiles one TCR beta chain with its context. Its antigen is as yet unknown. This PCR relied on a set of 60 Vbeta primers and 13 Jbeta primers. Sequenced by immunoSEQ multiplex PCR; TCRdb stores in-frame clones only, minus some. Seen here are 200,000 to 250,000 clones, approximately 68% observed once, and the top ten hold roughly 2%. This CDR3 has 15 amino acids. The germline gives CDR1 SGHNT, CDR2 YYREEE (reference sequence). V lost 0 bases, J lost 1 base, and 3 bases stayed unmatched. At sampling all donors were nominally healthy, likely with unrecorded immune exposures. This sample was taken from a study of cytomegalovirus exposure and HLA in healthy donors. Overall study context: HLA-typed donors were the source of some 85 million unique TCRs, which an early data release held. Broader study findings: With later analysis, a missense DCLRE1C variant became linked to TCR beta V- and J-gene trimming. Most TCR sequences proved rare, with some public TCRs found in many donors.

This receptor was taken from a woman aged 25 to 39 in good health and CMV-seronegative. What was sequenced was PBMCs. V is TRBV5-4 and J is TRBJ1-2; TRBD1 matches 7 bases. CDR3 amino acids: CASSLGTGVNYGYTF. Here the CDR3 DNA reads TGTGCCAGCAGCTTGGGTACAGGGGTTAACTATGGCTACACCTTC. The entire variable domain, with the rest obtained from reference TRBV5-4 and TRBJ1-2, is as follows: ETGVTQSPTHLIKTRGQQVTLRCSSQSGHNTVSWYQQALGQGPQFIFQYYREEENGRGNFPPRFSGLQFPNYSSELNVNALELDDSALYLCASSLGTGVNYGYTFGSGTRLTVV.